This T cell receptor (beta chain) was found in a study of vaccination and CD4 T cells after COVID-19. V trimming: 6 bases; J trimming: 6 bases; junction bases outside the gene matches: 6. The CDR3 extends over 15 amino acids. The germline V gene encodes CDR1 MNHNS and CDR2 SASEGT. On this clonotype itself: Its specificity is unknown.

The Oncomine TCR Beta short-read assay sequenced DNA from cultured CD4+ T cells. TCRdb reanalysed the PCR reads using MiXCR and keeps one entry per CDR3 protein. The sample shows over 10,000 distinct CDR3 sequences, under 50% of them seen only once. As to treatment: roughly 10-day PBMC culture with coronavirus spike peptide pools or control peptides (ViraFEST assay). The rearrangement links TRBV6-1 to TRBJ1-5, with 12 nucleotides matching TRBD1. The sample was cultured CD4+ T cells from blood, taken after SARS-CoV-2 vaccination. The clonotype comes from a human donor with COVID-19. The CDR3: CASRSGTGGFQPQHF. Written as DNA, the CDR3 is TGTGCCAGCAGATCCGGGACAGGGGGCTTTCAGCCCCAGCATTTT.